A single sample gave rise to the 21 T cell receptor beta chains below, sequenced in a study of blood T cell repertoires in COVID-19. Libraries were prepared by immunoSEQ multiplex PCR; TCRdb keeps only in-frame clonotypes and omits some of them. This table has about 160,000 clones, roughly 84% appearing once. The sample taken for sequencing was PBMCs or T cells enriched from blood (not recorded which). These receptors were taken from a woman between 45 and 60 years old who had recovered from COVID-19.

The gene calls are TRBV18 and TRBJ2-3; 13 bases match TRBD2. Germline lookup yields CDR1 KGHSH and CDR2 LQKENI. The CDR3 covers 17 residues. Trimming cost V 4 bases and J 4 bases; bases outside gene matches: 8. The CDR3, as DNA: TGTGCCAGCTCACACCGGACTAGCGGGAGCCCGGCAGATACGCAGTATTTT. It is translated as CASSHRTSGSPADTQYF. Filled out from reference TRBV18 and TRBJ2-3, the complete variable domain reads NAGVMQNPRHLVRRRGQEARLRCSPMKGHSHVYWYRQLPEEGLKFMVYLQKENIIDESGMPKERFSAEFPKEGPSILRIQQVVRGDSAAYFCASSHRTSGSPADTQYFGPGTRLTVL.

The V and J genes are TRBV5-6 and TRBJ1-3; D not resolved. Trimming removed 0 bases from V and 4 bases from J, with 5 bases in between. The CDR3 sequence is 13 residues long. Looked up from germline, CDR1 is SGHDT and CDR2 is YYEEEE. The CDR3 protein is CASSLAGGNTIYF. CDR3 DNA sequence: TGTGCCAGCAGCTTGGCCGGGGGAAACACCATATATTTT.

The chain links TRBV29-1 to TRBJ1-1; maybe TRBD1 (6 bases). The CDR3 loop spans 13 amino acids. Germline values: CDR1 SQVTM, CDR2 ANQGSEA. V dropped 4 bases and J dropped 3 bases, with 12 bases sitting between them. The CDR3 DNA reads as TGCAGCGTTGTAGAGGGGGGGGACACTGAAGCTTTCTTT. This gives the protein CSVVEGGDTEAFF.

A few counts support this clone. V usage is TRBV6-1 and J usage is TRBJ2-7; TRBD2 aligns across 7 bases. The germline V gene has CDR1 MNHNS and CDR2 SASEGT. The CDR3 is made up of 13 amino acids. V lost 3 bases, J lost 6 bases, and 5 bases stayed unmatched. This chain's CDR3 is CASSERGTREQYF. CDR3 in DNA: TGTGCCAGCAGTGAGCGGGGGACGCGCGAGCAGTACTTC.

This clone was seen a single time. The chain is built from TRBV15 and TRBJ2-1; the match to TRBD2 covers 8 bases. Germline-derived CDR1 and CDR2 are LNHNV and YYDKDF (reference sequence). With 5 bases clipped from V and 7 bases from J, the junction kept 7 bases outside the gene matches. The CDR3 has 14 amino acids. The CDR3 DNA reads TGTGCCACCAGCTCGCGGGAGGTTGGGAATGAGCAGTTCTTC. It encodes CATSSREVGNEQFF.

In its sample, this clone was seen once. The chain joins TRBV20-1 to TRBJ1-5, with a tentative D call TRBD1 (5 bases). Trimming shortened V by 3 bases and J by 4 bases, and 13 bases separated the two germline ends. Germline assignment: CDR1 DFQATT and CDR2 SNEGSKA (reference sequence). This CDR3 has 14 residues. The CDR3 DNA follows: TGCAGTGCTAGTTCCGACAGCCTTAATCAGCCCCAGCATTTT. Translated, it gives CSASSDSLNQPQHF.

The chain has TRBV7-2 and TRBJ2-1, with 15 bases identical to TRBD2. The CDR3 sequence is 18 residues long. CDR1 is SGHTA and CDR2 is FQGNSA in the germline V gene. After removal of 1 base from V and 3 bases from J, the junction contained 4 bases not matched to a gene. The CDR3 bases are TGTGCCAGCAGCTTAGAGGGACTAGCGGGGGGCCTCTACAATGAGCAGTTCTTC. It translates to CASSLEGLAGGLYNEQFF.

This sequence joins TRBV5-8 and TRBJ1-1; D uncertain. V lost 4 bases and J lost 8, with 18 bases in between. Germline loops: CDR1 SGHTS, CDR2 YDEGEE. The CDR3 length is 14 residues. CDR3 in DNA: TGTGCCAGCAGCCTCGGCCCTTTTTTGGGCGAAGCTTTCTTT. Residues: CASSLGPFLGEAFF.

CDR3 sequence reads: CASSLDRGGIRPQHF. The CDR3 DNA reads as TGTGCCAGCAGTCTGGACAGGGGGGGGATCAGGCCCCAGCATTTT. The chain employs TRBV28 and TRBJ1-5; 10 bases line up with TRBD1. This CDR3 spans 15 amino acids. J lost 9 bases, V lost 5 bases, and 10 bases had no gene match. Germline lookup yields CDR1 MDHEN and CDR2 SYDVKM.

The chain is built from TRBV4-1 and TRBJ1-5, with TRBD1 as a possible D gene (5 bases). V was trimmed by 3 bases and J by 4 bases, leaving 13 bases between them. Germline lookup yields CDR1 MGHRA and CDR2 YSYEKL. The CDR3 runs to 15 residues. The CDR3 is CASSQGLSVNQPQHF. The CDR3 nucleotides are TGCGCCAGCAGCCAGGGGCTTTCAGTTAATCAGCCCCAGCATTTT.

J is TRBJ1-5 and V is TRBV6-2 or TRBV6-3; 7 bases align to TRBD1. The CDR3 consists of 15 residues. CDR1 is MNHEY, CDR2 SVGEGT, per germline. J was trimmed by 3 bases and V by 2 bases; bases with no gene match: 4. The CDR3 reads CASSYGGQVNQPQHF. The CDR3 region has the DNA TGTGCCAGCAGTTACGGTGGACAGGTCAATCAGCCCCAGCATTTT.

V usage is TRBV6-5 and J usage is TRBJ1-2; 11 bases map to TRBD1. The CDR3 is made up of 15 amino acids. From germline, CDR1 is MNHEY and CDR2 SVGAGI. Germline trimming cut 6 bases from V and 4 bases from J; bases unmatched to any gene: 7. The CDR3 bases are TGTGCCAGCAGCGGTGGGACAGGGGGACTCTATGGCTACACCTTC. Its protein is CASSGGTGGLYGYTF.

The V call is TRBV18, the J call TRBJ1-5, with D unclear. V shed 3 bases and J shed 7 bases, with 10 bases lying between them. The germline CDR1 and CDR2 sequences are KGHSH and LQKENI. The CDR3 spans 13 residues. The CDR3 is CASSPSEIQPQHF. The CDR3 nucleotides are TGTGCCAGCTCACCCTCAGAAATACAGCCCCAGCATTTT.

The genes are TRBV27 and TRBJ1-2; D remains ambiguous. The ends were cut back, 10 bases at V and 4 bases at J, with 16 bases in the middle. Germline-derived CDR1 and CDR2 are MNHEY and SMNVEV (reference sequence). The CDR3 length is 13 residues. CDR3 sequence (DNA): TGTGCCACGGCAGAACTAGGCTTCTATGGCTACACCTTC. Translating it yields CATAELGFYGYTF.

The chain uses TRBV3-1 (or the pseudogene TRBV3-2) and TRBJ1-1, with D possibly matching TRBD1 (5 bases). Germline V CDR1 and CDR2: LGHDT, YNNKEL (reference sequence). With 1 base removed from V and 2 bases from J, the gap between germline ends came to 11 bases. The CDR3 totals 15 residues. The chain's CDR3 is CASSQGSRANTEAFF. The CDR3 DNA follows: TGTGCCAGCAGCCAAGGTAGCAGGGCCAACACTGAAGCTTTCTTT.

The table lists this clone with a few counts. The chain uses TRBV28 and TRBJ2-2, with 7 nucleotides matching TRBD1. With 8 bases clipped from V and 4 bases from J, the junction kept 10 bases outside the gene matches. This CDR3 is built from 15 residues. Germline-derived CDR1 and CDR2 are MDHEN and SYDVKM. CDR3 nucleotides: TGTGCCAGCTTCCGACAGGGAGCCTTCACCGGGGAGCTGTTTTTT. Its protein product is CASFRQGAFTGELFF.

The CDR3 here is CASSLYRGSSYEQYF. In nucleotides, the CDR3 is TGCGCCAGCAGCCTCTACAGGGGAAGCTCCTACGAGCAGTACTTC. This chain connects TRBV4-1 to TRBJ2-7; the match to TRBD1 covers 7 bases. The trim removed 4 bases at V and 0 bases at J, leaving 6 bases unmatched. This CDR3 is 15 amino acids long. Per the germline V gene, CDR1 is MGHRA and CDR2 is YSYEKL.

The V gene is TRBV30, the J gene TRBJ2-3; a possible D gene is TRBD2 (6 bases). With 7 bases removed from V and 0 bases from J, the gap between germline ends came to 17 bases. Per germline, CDR1 GTSNPN and CDR2 SVGIG (reference sequence). This CDR3 is 15 amino acids long. The CDR3 loop is CAFNNDSGSTDTQYF. Here the CDR3 DNA reads TGTGCCTTTAATAACGATAGCGGAAGCACAGATACGCAGTATTTT.

V and J are TRBV29-1 and TRBJ2-3; D possibly corresponds to TRBD1 (5 bases). Germline V gene lookup returns CDR1 SQVTM and CDR2 ANQGSEA. The CDR3 consists of 13 residues. The V end was cut by 6 bases, the J end by 2 bases, with 12 bases between. The CDR3 coding sequence is TGCAGCGTCCAAATGACAGCCACAGATACGCAGTATTTT. Residues: CSVQMTATDTQYF.

The chain is built from TRBV19 and TRBJ2-4; no firm D call. The CDR3 sequence is 12 residues long. The V end lost 5 bases, the J end lost 4 bases, and 6 bases lay between the germline ends. Germline V gene data show CDR1 as LNHDA and CDR2 as SQIVND (reference sequence). CDR3: CASSFQKNIQYF. CDR3 in DNA: TGTGCCAGTAGTTTTCAAAAAAACATTCAGTACTTC.

The chain employs TRBV7-8 and TRBJ1-5, with D perhaps TRBD1 (6 bases). The CDR3 has 16 residues. Per germline, CDR1 SGHVS and CDR2 FQNEAQ. Trimming took off 3 bases at V and 6 bases at J, with 18 bases between the two ends. The CDR3 loop reads CASSFPGQPGVQPQHF. As DNA, the CDR3 is TGTGCCAGCAGCTTCCCAGGACAGCCGGGTGTTCAGCCCCAGCATTTT.